What follows are 2 T cell receptor beta chains derived from one specimen sequenced in a study of identical twins. MiXCR, applied by TCRdb to the 5' RACE reads, yields one record per CDR3 protein. This table holds hundreds of thousands of distinct CDR3 sequences, about 7.3% found once. The same specimen was also included in a second study, on yellow fever vaccine responses in identical twins.

The specimen sequenced was memory (CD45RO+) T cells sorted from blood. The receptors here all came from a woman aged 18-30 years in good health.

The CDR3 sequence is CASSFFGGNQPQHF. The CDR3 nucleotides read TGCGCCAGCAGCTTCTTCGGGGGCAATCAGCCCCAGCATTTT. The rearrangement joins TRBV5-1 to TRBJ1-5; no reliable D call. The V and J ends lost 2 bases and 2 bases respectively, with 8 bases between them. Germline CDR1 reads SGHRS; CDR2 reads YFSETQ. This CDR3 has 14 residues.

This clonotype was seen only once. The chain couples TRBV20-1 to TRBJ2-3; D is unclear. V gave up 5 bases and J gave up 4 bases, with 19 bases separating them. Germline CDR1 reads DFQATT; CDR2 reads SNEGSKA (reference sequence). The CDR3 is 15 amino acids. The CDR3 DNA reads TGCAGTGCTCCCTCTCCTAGTAGATCGCCAGATACGCAGTATTTT. Its protein product is CSAPSPSRSPDTQYF.